This TCR beta chain was identified during a study of patients and donors after allogeneic stem cell transplantation. The table lists this clonotype with a few counts. Using its own MiXCR run on the RT-PCR reads, TCRdb lists one record per CDR3 protein. Altogether 70,000 to 95,000 distinct CDR3 sequences are present, less than 5% being singletons, with the ten largest covering about 3%. Trimming removed 0 bases from V and 4 bases from J; junction bases left unmatched: 2. CDR3 length: 17 residues. From germline, CDR1 is KGHSH and CDR2 LQKENI. The clonotype comes from a human donor who was either an allogeneic HSCT recipient or a stem cell or donor lymphocyte infusion donor (not recorded which). It is not recorded whose cells these are; they may come from a transplant donor. The material sequenced was blood, either unsorted or a sorted T cell fraction (not recorded which). The chain employs TRBV18 and TRBJ2-2, with 13 nucleotides matching TRBD2. The CDR3 spells CASSPPGTSGITGELFF. CDR3 nucleotide sequence: TGTGCCAGCTCACCACCGGGGACTAGCGGGATCACCGGGGAGCTGTTTTTT.